Below, 20 T cell receptor beta chains from the same sample are listed, as sequenced in a study of blood T cell repertoires in COVID-19. Produced via immunoSEQ multiplex PCR; TCRdb's table is partial and in-frame only. The table lists some 180,000 clones, 84% of them singletons. The sample was PBMCs or T cells enriched from blood (not recorded which). These receptors were collected from a woman in her thirties who had been exposed to COVID-19.

The genes are TRBV7-2 and TRBJ2-2; 7 nucleotides align to TRBD1. The CDR3 runs to 14 residues. Germline V gene sequence: CDR1 SGHTA, CDR2 FQGNSA. V trimming: 6 bases; J trimming: 10 bases; junction bases outside the gene matches: 11. Here the CDR3 reads CASRGYRGQEELFF. CDR3 in DNA: TGTGCCAGCAGGGGATACAGGGGCCAGGAGGAGCTGTTTTTT.

The chain links TRBV12-3 or TRBV12-4 to TRBJ1-2, with 8 nucleotides matching TRBD1. The CDR3 runs to 13 residues. With V trimmed by 6 bases and J by 8 bases, 8 bases remained unmatched. This CDR3 reads CASSRTGGYGYTF. CDR3 DNA: TGTGCCAGCAGCCGCACAGGGGGTTACGGCTACACCTTC.

The gene calls are TRBV25-1 and TRBJ1-4, with 7 bases that match TRBD1. This CDR3 has 15 residues. The V and J ends lost 5 bases and 3 bases, in that order; junction bases with no gene match: 6. Germline V gene data show CDR1 as MGHDK and CDR2 as SYGVNS. This CDR3 reads CASSRRDRANEKLFF. The CDR3 nucleotides are TGTGCCAGCAGTCGTCGCGACAGGGCTAATGAAAAACTGTTTTTT.

The chain is built from TRBV19 and TRBJ1-1; the match to TRBD1 covers 12 bases. CDR3 length: 19 residues. Germline V gene lookup returns CDR1 LNHDA and CDR2 SQIVND (reference sequence). Losses at the gene ends were 1 base for V and 13 bases for J; bases not matched to a gene: 22. The CDR3 DNA is TGTGCCAGTAGTATAGCGAATTCCGGGACAGGGGGCCCCATATTTAAGTTTTTCTTT. This encodes CASSIANSGTGGPIFKFFF.

V usage is TRBV6-5 and J usage is TRBJ2-4; D remains ambiguous. Trimming took 2 bases from V and 0 from J, leaving 11 bases between them. Germline-derived CDR1 and CDR2 are MNHEY and SVGAGI. CDR3 size: 16 residues. The CDR3 spells CASSYTALLAKNIQYF. CDR3 coding DNA: TGTGCCAGCAGTTACACAGCTCTTCTAGCCAAAAACATTCAGTACTTC.

V is TRBV3-1 (or the pseudogene TRBV3-2) and J is TRBJ1-4; D might be TRBD1 (5 bases). CDR1 is LGHDT and CDR2 is YNNKEL in the germline V gene (reference sequence). The ends were cut back, 4 bases at V and 5 bases at J, with 17 bases in the middle. This CDR3 has 16 amino acids. CDR3 residues: CASSRRDSPSNEKLFF. The CDR3 region has the DNA TGTGCCAGCAGCCGCCGAGACAGTCCCTCAAATGAAAAACTGTTTTTT.

J is TRBJ1-1 and V is TRBV6-5; a weak D match, TRBD1 (6 bases). There are 15 residues in the CDR3. Trimming took 2 bases from V and 3 from J, leaving 13 bases between them. Germline V gene sequence: CDR1 MNHEY, CDR2 SVGAGI. The CDR3 here is CASSYVQGRDTEAFF. The CDR3 nucleotides are TGTGCCAGCAGTTACGTCCAGGGGAGGGACACTGAAGCTTTCTTT.

This sequence joins TRBV7-8 and TRBJ1-4, with D perhaps TRBD1 (5 bases). The V gene's germline CDR1 is SGHVS and CDR2 FQNEAQ. CDR3 length: 15 residues. V dropped 1 base and J dropped 4 bases, with 10 bases sitting between them. The CDR3 sequence is CASSLEGRDNEKLFF. In DNA, the CDR3 is TGTGCCAGCAGCTTAGAGGGCAGGGATAATGAAAAACTGTTTTTT.

This clone was counted a few times. The rearrangement uses TRBV6-5 and TRBJ1-2; D not certain. The V and J ends lost 8 bases and 5 bases respectively, with 18 bases between them. This CDR3 comprises 14 residues. CDR1 and CDR2 (germline): MNHEY, SVGAGI. The CDR3 spells CASYSPWEEYGYTF. In DNA, the CDR3 is TGTGCCAGCTACTCGCCATGGGAGGAGTATGGCTACACCTTC.

The chain joins TRBV7-2 to TRBJ2-7; tentative D call: TRBD2 (6 bases). The CDR3 has 15 residues. Germline assignment: CDR1 SGHTA and CDR2 FQGNSA. V lost 7 bases, J lost 2 bases, and 18 bases lay in between. In DNA, the CDR3 is TGTGCCAGCAATGAAGCGGGCCTTGGGACCTACGAGCAGTACTTC. This encodes CASNEAGLGTYEQYF.

V usage is TRBV5-1 and J usage is TRBJ2-7; TRBD2 matches at 7 bases. The J segment lost 3 bases and the V segment lost 3 bases, leaving 6 bases of the junction unmatched. CDR1 SGHRS and CDR2 YFSETQ come from the germline V gene. The CDR3 loop spans 14 amino acids. CDR3: CASSSGGADYEQYF. The DNA for the CDR3 is TGCGCCAGCAGCTCGGGGGGAGCTGACTACGAGCAGTACTTC.

The V gene is TRBV7-2, the J gene TRBJ1-3; D unresolved. The CDR3 loop spans 16 amino acids. V gave up 1 base and J gave up 0 bases, with 10 bases separating them. Germline V gene lookup returns CDR1 SGHTA and CDR2 FQGNSA. DNA for the CDR3: TGTGCCAGCAGCTTAGAGTCAGGCCCCTCTGGAAACACCATATATTTT. It codes for CASSLESGPSGNTIYF.

Of note for this clone: Other DNA sequences in the sample encode the same CDR3. The chain recombines TRBV7-9 with TRBJ1-1, with 7 bases matching TRBD1. V dropped 3 bases and J dropped 3; count of bases not matched to a gene: 1. This CDR3 is built from 13 residues. CDR1 is SEHNR, CDR2 FQNEAQ, per germline (reference sequence). The CDR3 DNA is TGTGCCAGCAGCTTGCAGGGGGACACTGAAGCTTTCTTT. Protein sequence: CASSLQGDTEAFF. The complete variable domain, with remaining parts taken from reference TRBV7-9 and TRBJ1-1, reads DTGVSQNPRHKITKRGQNVTFRCDPISEHNRLYWYRQTLGQGPEFLTYFQNEAQLEKSRLLSDRFSAERPKGSFSTLEIQRTEQGDSAMYLCASSLQGDTEAFFGQGTRLTVV.

This chain uses TRBV25-1 with TRBJ1-6, with unresolved D. V dropped 4 bases and J dropped 6 bases, with 7 bases sitting between them. CDR3 length: 13 amino acids. Germline assignment: CDR1 MGHDK and CDR2 SYGVNS. The CDR3 DNA reads as TGTGCCAGCAGTGCAGGAAGTAATTCACCCCTCCACTTT. This gives the protein CASSAGSNSPLHF.

This clone was observed once. The chain couples TRBV29-1 to TRBJ2-5; D is possibly TRBD1 (5 bases). The CDR3 is 12 amino acids. CDR1 is SQVTM, CDR2 ANQGSEA, per germline. Trimming stripped 6 bases from V and 3 bases from J, with 11 bases between. CDR3 amino acids: CSVPDSKETQYF. DNA of the CDR3: TGCAGCGTGCCAGACAGTAAAGAGACCCAGTACTTC. The whole variable domain, remainder taken from reference TRBV29-1 and TRBJ2-5, is SAVISQKPSRDICQRGTSLTIQCQVDSQVTMMFWYRQQPGQSLTLIATANQGSEATYESGFVIDKFPISRPNLTFSTLTVSNMSPEDSSIYLCSVPDSKETQYFGPGTRLLVL.

The chain carries TRBV6-1 and TRBJ1-1; D might be TRBD1 (5 bases). Trimming removed 1 base at V and 3 bases at J, with 6 bases between. The germline gives CDR1 MNHNS, CDR2 SASEGT. This CDR3 spans 13 amino acids. DNA of the CDR3: TGTGCCAGCAGTGAAGGGGGGGACACTGAAGCTTTCTTT. This codes for CASSEGGDTEAFF.

The chain couples TRBV6-5 to TRBJ1-1; a possible D gene is TRBD1 (5 bases). V was trimmed by 5 bases and J by 11 bases, leaving 12 bases between them. This CDR3 is built from 11 residues. The germline V gene encodes CDR1 MNHEY and CDR2 SVGAGI. The CDR3 spells CASSMQGAAFF. CDR3 DNA: TGTGCCAGCAGTATGCAGGGTGCGGCTTTCTTT.

This clone has only a few counts. This chain connects TRBV29-1 to TRBJ1-1, with TRBD1 identical over 7 bases. The CDR3 runs 13 residues. The V and J ends lost 7 bases and 8 bases, in that order; junction bases with no gene match: 13. Germline lookup yields CDR1 SQVTM and CDR2 ANQGSEA. CDR3 DNA: TGCAGCGGCGGACAGGCGGACGTCGCAGAAGCTTTCTTT. Its translation: CSGGQADVAEAFF.

The CDR3 bases are TGTGCCAGCAGTGAAGCCCCTCAGCGAGAGACCCAGTACTTC. Residues: CASSEAPQRETQYF. J is TRBJ2-5 and V is TRBV6-1, with no clear D. V was clipped by 0 bases and J by 4 bases, with 9 bases between them. The germline CDR1 and CDR2 sequences are MNHNS and SASEGT. CDR3 length equals 14 residues.

This chain joins TRBV5-1 and TRBJ1-6; 7 bases align to TRBD1. V gave up 0 bases and J gave up 7 bases; unmatched junction bases: 4. Germline-derived CDR1 and CDR2 are SGHRS and YFSETQ. The CDR3 is 15 residues long. The CDR3 spells CASSLAQQGNSPLHF. In DNA, the CDR3 is TGCGCCAGCAGCTTGGCTCAACAGGGGAATTCACCCCTCCACTTT. Combining the CDR3 with reference TRBV5-1 and TRBJ1-6 gives the whole variable domain KAGVTQTPRYLIKTRGQQVTLSCSPISGHRSVSWYQQTPGQGLQFLFEYFSETQRNKGNFPGRFSGRQFSNSRSEMNVSTLELGDSALYLCASSLAQQGNSPLHFGNGTRLTVT.